Reported below is one TCR beta chain. The data were taken from a study of shared clonotypes between healthy human individuals. Sequenced by immunoSEQ multiplex PCR; TCRdb stores in-frame clones only, minus some. There are more than 1,200,000 clones in the sample; around 98.5% occur only once, and around 0.33% lies in the top ten. V was clipped by 0 bases and J by 7 bases, with 15 bases between them. The CDR3 covers 15 residues. Germline CDR1 is MNHEY and CDR2 is SVGAGI. The sequenced sample consisted of naive CD4+ T cells sorted from blood. Subset in this sample: CD45RA+ positively selected. The rearrangement joins TRBV6-5 to TRBJ1-2; D remains ambiguous. The sequence derives from a man aged 30 to 39 in good health. CDR3 sequence: CASSYSELVASGYTF. CDR3 in DNA: TGTGCCAGCAGTTACTCGGAGTTGGTAGCGAGTGGCTACACCTTC.